This T cell receptor beta chain was recorded in a study of T cells in tuberculosis. Study as a whole: IGRA-negative adolescents, IGRA-positive adolescents with latent tuberculosis and adults with active tuberculosis formed this South African cohort. Findings and caveats of the study: Using the GMM-specific repertoire gave about 84% accuracy versus roughly 70% with motifs.

Profiling relied on immunoSEQ multiplex PCR, and the TCRdb table lists in-frame clones only, not all of them. The table has around 30,000 clones, over 85% seen once. This clone occurred once. Its cognate antigen is unknown. CDR1 and CDR2 from the germline V gene are LNHDA and SQIVND (reference sequence). V was shortened by 3 bases and J by 3 bases, with 9 bases between the two germline ends. The CDR3 contains 14 residues. V and J are TRBV19 and TRBJ1-5, with D unclear. The clonotype comes from a donor aged 10-29 years with latent tuberculosis or without tuberculosis infection. Input material: PBMCs. CDR3 in amino acids: CASSIVYSNQPQHF. For the CDR3, the DNA is TGTGCCAGTAGTATTGTGTACTCCAATCAGCCCCAGCATTTT.